This entry lists 7 T cell receptor beta chains sequenced from one sample in a study of cytomegalovirus exposure and HLA in healthy donors. The study ran its PCR with 60 Vbeta and 13 Jbeta primers. Assay used: immunoSEQ multiplex PCR; TCRdb lists only in-frame clones, some missing. The sample contains 55,000 to 75,000 clones, about 77% of which appear only once. The sample comprised PBMCs. Every receptor here comes from a man under 40 in good health and CMV-seropositive.

This chain links TRBV7-3 with TRBJ2-1; no clear D. Per germline, CDR1 SGHTA and CDR2 FQGTGA. CDR3 size: 15 residues. Trimming stripped 1 base from V and 0 bases from J, with 7 bases between. CDR3 residues: CASSLSRSSYNEQFF. DNA for the CDR3: TGTGCCAGCAGCTTAAGTAGAAGCTCCTACAATGAGCAGTTCTTC.

This clone occurred a few times. The rearrangement joins TRBV28 to TRBJ2-1, with TRBD1 matching 7 bases. Losses at the gene ends were 6 bases for V and 8 bases for J; bases not matched to a gene: 4. The CDR3 has 12 residues. Germline V lookup: CDR1 MDHEN, CDR2 SYDVKM. The CDR3 loop reads CASRLTGYEQFF. The CDR3 nucleotides read TGTGCCAGCAGACTGACAGGGTATGAGCAGTTCTTC.

The rearrangement links TRBV9 to TRBJ1-2; 9 positions match TRBD1. After removal of 0 bases from V and 7 bases from J, the junction contained 10 bases not matched to a gene. Germline CDR1 reads SGDLS; CDR2 reads YYNGEE. The length of the CDR3 is 16 residues. Here the CDR3 reads CASSVEGTGQTSGYTF. CDR3 nucleotide sequence: TGTGCCAGCAGCGTAGAGGGGACAGGGCAAACTAGTGGCTACACCTTC.

This clone came up a few times. The genes are TRBV28 and TRBJ1-1, with D perhaps matching TRBD1 (5 bases). With 5 bases removed from V and 4 bases from J, the gap between germline ends came to 20 bases. CDR1 MDHEN and CDR2 SYDVKM come from the germline V gene. The CDR3 extends over 16 amino acids. The CDR3 region has the DNA TGTGCCAGCAGTCTTCTCCTCGGGGGGTTGTCCACTGAAGCTTTCTTT. Protein product: CASSLLLGGLSTEAFF.

This clone was counted a few times. The gene calls are TRBV7-9 and TRBJ1-4, with D possibly being TRBD1 (5 bases). Trimming left V 2 bases short and J 7 bases short, with 14 bases between. There are 15 residues in the CDR3. The V gene's germline CDR1 is SEHNR and CDR2 FQNEAQ (reference sequence). The CDR3 DNA sequence: TGTGCCAGCAGCTTACTGACAGTAAATGGTGAAAAACTGTTTTTT. Translated, it gives CASSLLTVNGEKLFF.

The chain is built from TRBV27 and TRBJ2-7; 11 bases match TRBD2. Germline V gene sequence: CDR1 MNHEY, CDR2 SMNVEV (reference sequence). The CDR3 runs to 15 residues. V was clipped by 8 bases and J by 2 bases; unmatched bases: 8. The CDR3 coding sequence is TGTGCCAGCCAGGTAGCGGGGGGGCTGACCTACGAGCAGTACTTC. Encoded protein: CASQVAGGLTYEQYF.

The table lists this clone with a few counts. The chain couples TRBV2 to TRBJ2-3; 7 bases line up with TRBD1. CDR3 size: 13 residues. CDR1 is SNHLY, CDR2 FYNNEI, per germline. V shed 6 bases and J 0 bases; nucleotides not matched to a gene: 0. The CDR3 DNA is TGTGCCAGCAGACAGGGGAGCACAGATACGCAGTATTTT. It yields the protein CASRQGSTDTQYF.